This T cell receptor (beta chain) is from a study of human T cells and chemical hapten exposure. This CDR3 spans 17 amino acids. Trimming took 5 bases from V and 1 from J; bases not matched to a gene: 10. In germline, CDR1 is SEHNR, CDR2 FQNEAQ (reference sequence). Time point reported: pre-sensitization, week 0. Treatment in this sample: therapeutic diphenylcyclopropenone sensitization with weekly scalp DPC. This clonotype has a count of ten or more. TCRdb fed the RACE reads into MiXCR, producing one record per CDR3 protein. The sample lists about 74,000 distinct CDR3 sequences, around 15% occurring once.

The receptor comes from a woman aged 45-65 years with alopecia areata. Some clones in this sample may be carry-over from other donors' samples. The sample was whole blood, taken in connection with sensitization to the hapten diphenylcyclopropenone (DPC). The rearrangement uses TRBV7-9 and TRBJ2-7; TRBD2 matches 11 bases. CDR3 sequence: CASSLSPGLAESYEQYF. The CDR3 coding sequence is TGTGCCAGCAGCCTATCCCCGGGACTAGCGGAATCCTACGAGCAGTACTTC. Together with reference TRBV7-9 and TRBJ2-7, the CDR3 gives the full variable domain: DTGVSQNPRHKITKRGQNVTFRCDPISEHNRLYWYRQTLGQGPEFLTYFQNEAQLEKSRLLSDRFSAERPKGSFSTLEIQRTEQGDSAMYLCASSLSPGLAESYEQYFGPGTRLTVT.